Following are 21 T cell receptor beta chains from one sample sequenced in a study of beta chain features in type 1 diabetes. cDNA synthesis used the whole RNA isolate, giving expressed TCRB sequences. The repertoire was sequenced with immunoSEQ multiplex PCR; TCRdb's copy has only in-frame clones and lacks some. Altogether roughly 610,000 clones are present, about 16% being singletons, with the ten largest covering about 0.087%. The sequencing input was naive CD4+ T cells from blood. The receptors stem from a man younger than 30 in good health.

This clone was seen a handful of times. The rearrangement links TRBV5-4 to TRBJ1-6, with 11 positions matching TRBD1. The V and J ends lost 5 bases and 6 bases, in that order; junction bases with no gene match: 4. CDR1 and CDR2 from the germline V gene are SGHNT and YYREEE (reference sequence). The CDR3 runs to 15 residues. This CDR3 is CASRGTGGGNSPLHF. CDR3 coding DNA: TGTGCCAGCAGGGGGACAGGGGGAGGTAATTCACCCCTCCACTTT. Based on the CDR3 plus reference TRBV5-4 and TRBJ1-6, the full variable domain is ETGVTQSPTHLIKTRGQQVTLRCSSQSGHNTVSWYQQALGQGPQFIFQYYREEENGRGNFPPRFSGLQFPNYSSELNVNALELDDSALYLCASRGTGGGNSPLHFGNGTRLTVT.

This clone showed up many times. This chain uses TRBV7-2 with TRBJ2-3, with 7 bases matching TRBD1. The CDR3 sequence is 15 residues long. The germline V gene encodes CDR1 SGHTA and CDR2 FQGNSA. The J segment lost 2 bases and the V segment lost 5 bases, leaving 7 bases of the junction unmatched. CDR3 in DNA: TGTGCCAGCAGCCTTATGGGGACAGCCACAGATACGCAGTATTTT. It yields the protein CASSLMGTATDTQYF.

This chain links TRBV29-1 with TRBJ2-1; 7 bases are shared with TRBD1. CDR1 and CDR2 (germline): SQVTM, ANQGSEA. Trimming cost V 7 bases and J 3 bases; bases outside gene matches: 9. This CDR3 is 14 amino acids long. CDR3 nucleotide sequence: TGCAGCGGGAAGGGACAGTTGGGCTACAATGAGCAGTTCTTC. It yields the protein CSGKGQLGYNEQFF.

Note on this clone: Different DNA sequences within this sample yield the same CDR3. The chain employs TRBV29-1 and TRBJ2-4, with D maybe TRBD1 (5 bases). The CDR3 runs 15 residues. V lost 4 bases and J lost 0, with 13 bases in between. Germline V gives CDR1 SQVTM, CDR2 ANQGSEA. DNA for the CDR3: TGCAGCGTTGCGGACACCTTATTAGCCAAAAACATTCAGTACTTC. Encoded protein: CSVADTLLAKNIQYF.

This clone was found a few times. This same CDR3 is encoded by further DNA sequences in the sample. The chain has TRBV28 and TRBJ2-6; 7 bases fit TRBD1. The CDR3 is 15 amino acids. The V and J ends lost 3 bases and 4 bases, in that order; junction bases with no gene match: 3. Germline V gene data show CDR1 as MDHEN and CDR2 as SYDVKM. The CDR3 sequence is CASSLTGPGANVLTF. CDR3 sequence (DNA): TGTGCCAGCAGTTTGACAGGGCCCGGGGCCAACGTCCTGACTTTC.

The chain joins TRBV9 to TRBJ2-7; D uncertain. Trimming shortened V by 0 bases and J by 2 bases, and 12 bases separated the two germline ends. Germline V CDR1 and CDR2: SGDLS, YYNGEE. The CDR3 sequence is 15 residues long. CDR3 region: CASSVAASSPYEQYF. DNA of the CDR3: TGTGCCAGCAGCGTAGCCGCTAGTTCGCCCTACGAGCAGTACTTC.

The genes are TRBV6-5 and TRBJ2-7, with D unclear. Germline V gene data show CDR1 as MNHEY and CDR2 as SVGAGI. V lost 5 bases and J 1 base, leaving 9 bases between the germline ends. The CDR3 extends over 13 amino acids. CDR3 in DNA: TGTGCCAGCAGTGCCGTAATATCCTACGAGCAGTACTTC. This codes for CASSAVISYEQYF.

The V call is TRBV2, the J call TRBJ2-5; a weak D match, TRBD1 (6 bases). CDR1 and CDR2 from the germline V gene are SNHLY and FYNNEI. This CDR3 region has 13 residues. Trimming took 6 bases from V and 5 from J, leaving 13 bases between them. The CDR3 sequence is CASSAGAGETQYF. The CDR3 coding sequence is TGTGCCAGCAGCGCAGGGGCGGGCGAGACCCAGTACTTC.

This clone showed up just a few times. A read error may explain this, as a much larger clone is one base away. The rearrangement uses TRBV7-8 and TRBJ2-3; no firm D call. Germline CDR1 SGHVS, CDR2 FQNEAQ. Trimming removed 2 bases at V and 0 bases at J, with 0 bases between. CDR3 length: 12 residues. This CDR3 reads CASSLSTDTQYF. For the CDR3, the DNA is TGTGCCAGCAGCTTAAGCACAGATACGCAGTATTTT.

There are a few counts of this clone. The genes are TRBV9 and TRBJ2-1, with 8 bases aligning to TRBD2. The germline CDR1 and CDR2 sequences are SGDLS and YYNGEE. The CDR3 runs to 18 residues. Trimming at V came to 3 bases and at J to 3 bases, leaving 14 bases not matched to a gene. CDR3: CASSEPRPGLVDYNEQFF. The DNA for the CDR3 is TGTGCCAGCAGCGAGCCACGACCGGGACTAGTGGACTACAATGAGCAGTTCTTC.

The chain links TRBV9 to TRBJ2-7; 9 nucleotides match TRBD1. Germline CDR1 is SGDLS and CDR2 is YYNGEE. This CDR3 has 15 amino acids. After removal of 0 bases from V and 5 bases from J, the junction contained 6 bases not matched to a gene. CDR3 DNA sequence: TGTGCCAGCAGCGTAGGAGGGACAGGGTGGGACGAGCAGTACTTC. Translated, it gives CASSVGGTGWDEQYF.

This rearrangement joins TRBV7-7 to TRBJ2-1; the D gene is possibly TRBD1 (6 bases). V shed 5 bases and J shed 1 base, with 9 bases lying between them. CDR3 length equals 14 residues. Germline V gene data show CDR1 as SSHAT and CDR2 as FNYEAQ (reference sequence). The DNA of the CDR3 is TGTGCCAGCAGCGCCACAGGGTCCTACAATGAGCAGTTCTTC. Translating gives CASSATGSYNEQFF.

The chain uses TRBV19 and TRBJ1-5, with a weak D call TRBD1 (5 bases). V lost 3 bases and J lost 9, with 15 bases in between. The CDR3 is 14 amino acids. From germline, CDR1 is LNHDA and CDR2 SQIVND (reference sequence). The CDR3 spells CASSIDLGGGPQHF. The CDR3 nucleotides read TGTGCCAGTAGTATCGATCTGGGGGGTGGGCCCCAGCATTTT.

This clone was counted many times. V gene TRBV9 combines with J gene TRBJ2-6, with D unclear. This CDR3 is built from 16 residues. CDR1 is SGDLS and CDR2 is YYNGEE in the germline V gene. The V and J ends lost 0 bases and 5 bases respectively, with 12 bases between them. As DNA, the CDR3 is TGTGCCAGCAGCGTAGCCCCGGCGGTCCGGGCCAACGTCCTGACTTTC. Translating it yields CASSVAPAVRANVLTF.

V and J are TRBV18 and TRBJ2-3; possibly TRBD1 or TRBD2 for D (5 bases each). The CDR3 contains 18 residues. The germline V gene encodes CDR1 KGHSH and CDR2 LQKENI. V was pared by 3 bases and J by 2 bases, with 21 bases between. The CDR3 nucleotides are TGTGCCAGCTCACCTCCTTTTGGGGGACCCTCCTCCACAGATACGCAGTATTTT. This encodes CASSPPFGGPSSTDTQYF.

This clone showed up just a few times. V gene TRBV29-1 combines with J gene TRBJ2-7; D possibly uses TRBD1 or TRBD2 (7 bases each). The CDR3 runs to 13 residues. V dropped 7 bases and J dropped 6 bases, with 19 bases sitting between them. The germline CDR1 and CDR2 sequences are SQVTM and ANQGSEA. CDR3 DNA sequence: TGCAGCGCCCGACAGGGAGGGGTAACCGAGCAGTACTTC. Protein: CSARQGGVTEQYF.

This clone was picked up a small number of times. The chain recombines TRBV19 with TRBJ2-4, with TRBD1 as a possible D gene (5 bases). V lost 5 bases, J lost 10 bases, and 15 bases lay in between. Germline assignment: CDR1 LNHDA and CDR2 SQIVND (reference sequence). The CDR3 totals 13 residues. CDR3 bases: TGTGCCAGTAGTGAGGTGGGGCGGCGGATTCAGTACTTC. Residues: CASSEVGRRIQYF.

The chain employs TRBV27 and TRBJ2-7, with D tentatively TRBD1 (5 bases). This CDR3 is built from 15 residues. Germline V gene lookup returns CDR1 MNHEY and CDR2 SMNVEV (reference sequence). V was cut by 8 bases and J by 2 bases, with 19 bases left in between. CDR3 loop: CASYKGQGETYEQYF. CDR3 DNA sequence: TGTGCCAGCTATAAGGGTCAGGGTGAAACCTACGAGCAGTACTTC.

V is TRBV28 and J is TRBJ2-7, with TRBD1 matching over 7 bases. The CDR3 is 14 amino acids. Germline-derived CDR1 and CDR2 are MDHEN and SYDVKM. V lost 5 bases, J lost 3 bases, and 7 bases stayed unmatched. For the CDR3, the DNA is TGTGCCAGCAGTAGCTCGGGACAGAACTACGAGCAGTACTTC. Translating gives CASSSSGQNYEQYF.

This clone was counted a few times. The chain employs TRBV11-2 and TRBJ2-3; possibly TRBD2 for D (5 bases). The CDR3 runs 12 residues. The V and J ends lost 7 bases and 8 bases respectively, with 13 bases between them. CDR1 and CDR2 from the germline V gene are SGHAT and FQNNGV. CDR3 residues: CASTKEAVTQYF. The CDR3 bases are TGTGCCAGCACGAAGGAGGCCGTTACGCAGTATTTT.

This clone was seen a few times. This chain links TRBV18 with TRBJ2-5, with TRBD1 identical over 7 bases. This CDR3 region has 14 residues. The V segment lost 3 bases and the J segment 3 bases; nucleotides outside the gene matches: 4. Germline values: CDR1 KGHSH, CDR2 LQKENI. The CDR3 DNA reads as TGTGCCAGCTCACCCGGGACAGATAAAGAGACCCAGTACTTC. It codes for CASSPGTDKETQYF. The whole variable domain, remainder taken from reference TRBV18 and TRBJ2-5, is NAGVMQNPRHLVRRRGQEARLRCSPMKGHSHVYWYRQLPEEGLKFMVYLQKENIIDESGMPKERFSAEFPKEGPSILRIQQVVRGDSAAYFCASSPGTDKETQYFGPGTRLLVL.